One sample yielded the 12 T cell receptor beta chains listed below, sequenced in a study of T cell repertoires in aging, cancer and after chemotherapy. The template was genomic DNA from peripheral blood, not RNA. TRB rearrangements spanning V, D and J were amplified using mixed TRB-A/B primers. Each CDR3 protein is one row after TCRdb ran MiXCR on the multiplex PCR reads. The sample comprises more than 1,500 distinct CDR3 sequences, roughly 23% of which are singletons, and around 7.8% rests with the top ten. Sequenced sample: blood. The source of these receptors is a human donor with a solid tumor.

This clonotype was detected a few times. The CDR3 is CASTATGAQETQYF. The CDR3 DNA is TGTGCCAGCACCGCGACAGGGGCCCAAGAGACCCAGTACTTC. This chain connects TRBV6-6 to TRBJ2-5, with TRBD1 matching over 8 bases. The CDR3 runs 14 residues. The V gene's germline CDR1 is MNHNY and CDR2 SVGAGI (reference sequence). Trimming took 7 bases from V and 1 from J; bases not matched to a gene: 5.

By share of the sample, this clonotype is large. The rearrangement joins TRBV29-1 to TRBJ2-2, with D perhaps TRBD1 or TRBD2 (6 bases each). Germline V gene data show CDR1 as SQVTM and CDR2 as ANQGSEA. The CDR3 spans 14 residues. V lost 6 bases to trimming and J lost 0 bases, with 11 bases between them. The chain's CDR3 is CSVNRDSNTGELFF. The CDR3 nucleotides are TGCAGCGTGAACAGGGACTCGAACACCGGGGAGCTGTTTTTT.

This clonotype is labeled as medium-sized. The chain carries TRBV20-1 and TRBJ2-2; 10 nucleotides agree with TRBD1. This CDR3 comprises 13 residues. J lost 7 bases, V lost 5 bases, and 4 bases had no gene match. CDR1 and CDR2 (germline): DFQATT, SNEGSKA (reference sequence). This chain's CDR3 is CSAGTGDGGELFF. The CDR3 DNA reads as TGCAGTGCTGGGACAGGGGACGGCGGGGAGCTGTTTTTT.

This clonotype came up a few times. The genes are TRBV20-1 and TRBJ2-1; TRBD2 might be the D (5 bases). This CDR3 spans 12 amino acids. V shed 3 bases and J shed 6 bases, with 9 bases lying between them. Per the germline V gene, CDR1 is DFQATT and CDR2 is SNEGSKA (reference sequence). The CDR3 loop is CSASPGSNEQFF. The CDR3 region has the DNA TGCAGTGCTAGTCCGGGGAGCAATGAGCAGTTCTTC.

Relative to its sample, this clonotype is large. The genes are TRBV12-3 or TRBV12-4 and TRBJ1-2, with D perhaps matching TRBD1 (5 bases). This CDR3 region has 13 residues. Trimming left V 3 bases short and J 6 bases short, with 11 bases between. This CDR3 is CASSLSRADGYTF. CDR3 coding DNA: TGTGCCAGCAGTTTGAGCAGGGCGGATGGCTACACCTTC.

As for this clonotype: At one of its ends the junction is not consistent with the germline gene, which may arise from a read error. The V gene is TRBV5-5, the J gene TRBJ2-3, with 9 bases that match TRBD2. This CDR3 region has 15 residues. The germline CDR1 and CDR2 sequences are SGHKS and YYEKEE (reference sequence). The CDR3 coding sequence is TGCGCCAGCAGCCCGGGACTAGCAGTAACAGATACGCAGTATTTT. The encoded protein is CASSPGLAVTDTQYF. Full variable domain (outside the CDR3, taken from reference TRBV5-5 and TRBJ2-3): DAGVTQSPTHLIKTRGQQVTLRCSPISGHKSVSWYQQVLGQGPQFIFQYYEKEERGRGNFPDRFSARQFPNYSSELNVNALLLGDSALYLCASSPGLAVTDTQYFGPGTRLTVL.

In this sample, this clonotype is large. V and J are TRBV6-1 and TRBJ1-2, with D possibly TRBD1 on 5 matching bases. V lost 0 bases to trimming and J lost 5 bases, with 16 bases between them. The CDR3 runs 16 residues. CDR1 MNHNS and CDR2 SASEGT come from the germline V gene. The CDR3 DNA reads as TGTGCCAGCAGTGAAGCTCCTGTAGACAGCCCTTATGGCTACACCTTC. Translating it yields CASSEAPVDSPYGYTF.

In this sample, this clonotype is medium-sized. CDR3 sequence (DNA): TGTGCCAGCAGTTTAGGAGGGGGAGGCAATCAGCCCCAGCATTTT. Translated: CASSLGGGGNQPQHF. The chain couples TRBV12-3 or TRBV12-4 to TRBJ1-5, with D perhaps TRBD1 (6 bases). V was clipped by 1 base and J by 2 bases, with 9 bases between them. The length of the CDR3 is 15 residues.

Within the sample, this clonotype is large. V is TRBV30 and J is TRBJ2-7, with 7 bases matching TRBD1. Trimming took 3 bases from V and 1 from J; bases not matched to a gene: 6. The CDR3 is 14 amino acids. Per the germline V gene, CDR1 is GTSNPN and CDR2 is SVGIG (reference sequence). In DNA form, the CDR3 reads TGTGCCTGGAGACAAAACAGGGGTTCCTACGAGCAGTACTTC. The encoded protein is CAWRQNRGSYEQYF.

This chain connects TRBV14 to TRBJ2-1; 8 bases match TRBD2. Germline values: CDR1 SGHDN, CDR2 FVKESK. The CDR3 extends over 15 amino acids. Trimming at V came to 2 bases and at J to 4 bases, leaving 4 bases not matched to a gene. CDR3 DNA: TGTGCCAGCAGCCAACTCAGCGGGGGTTACAATGAGCAGTTCTTC. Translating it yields CASSQLSGGYNEQFF.

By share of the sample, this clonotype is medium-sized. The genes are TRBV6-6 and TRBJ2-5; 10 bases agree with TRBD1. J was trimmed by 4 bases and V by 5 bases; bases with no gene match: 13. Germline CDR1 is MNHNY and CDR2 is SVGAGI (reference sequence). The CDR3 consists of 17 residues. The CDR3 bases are TGTGCCAGCAGTCCCCTCGAACGGACAGGGGGTGGAGAGACCCAGTACTTC. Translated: CASSPLERTGGGETQYF.

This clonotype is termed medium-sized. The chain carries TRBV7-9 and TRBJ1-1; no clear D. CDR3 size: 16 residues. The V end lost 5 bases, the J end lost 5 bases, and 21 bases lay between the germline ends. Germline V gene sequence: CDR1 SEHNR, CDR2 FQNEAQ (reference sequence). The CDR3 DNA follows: TGTGCCAGCAGCCAACTCTCGAAGGGAATCGGGACTGAAGCTTTCTTT. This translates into CASSQLSKGIGTEAFF.